The clone carrying this T cell receptor beta chain was detected a few times. Its antigen remains unknown. The isolated RNA, all of it, was reverse transcribed, so expressed TCRB transcripts were what got sequenced. TCRdb's copy holds only in-frame clones and misses some; the assay was immunoSEQ multiplex PCR. The table has roughly 150,000 clones, 7% to 9% seen once. The source of the sample is a study of beta chain features in type 1 diabetes. Study-wide results and limits: All four CD4+ subsets of Type 1 diabetes patients contained TCRB CDR3s that were moderately but significantly shorter.

The sequencing input was central memory CD4+ T cells from blood. This receptor was taken from a man between 18 and 35 years old with type 1 diabetes.

The CDR3 sequence is CASSSLSSGMIEQFF. The CDR3 DNA is TGCGCCAGCAGCTCTCTGTCTAGCGGGATGATTGAGCAGTTCTTC. The chain recombines TRBV5-1 with TRBJ2-1; 9 bases fit TRBD2. The CDR3 length is 15 residues. Trimming took 3 bases from V and 9 from J; bases not matched to a gene: 10. The V gene's germline CDR1 is SGHRS and CDR2 YFSETQ.